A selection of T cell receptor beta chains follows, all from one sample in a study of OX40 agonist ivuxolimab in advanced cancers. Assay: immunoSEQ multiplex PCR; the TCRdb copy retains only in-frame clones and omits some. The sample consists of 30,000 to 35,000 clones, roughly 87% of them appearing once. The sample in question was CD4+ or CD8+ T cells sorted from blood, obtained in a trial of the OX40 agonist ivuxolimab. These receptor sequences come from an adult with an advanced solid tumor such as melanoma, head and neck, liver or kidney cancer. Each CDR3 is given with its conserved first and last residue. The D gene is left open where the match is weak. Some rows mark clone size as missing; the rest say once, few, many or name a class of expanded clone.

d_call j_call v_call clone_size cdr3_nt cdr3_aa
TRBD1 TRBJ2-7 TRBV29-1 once TGCAGCGTTGTTACGGACAGGGGGCTCGTCGAGCAGTACTTC CSVVTDRGLVEQYF
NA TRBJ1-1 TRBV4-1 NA TGCGCCAGCAGCCACGACAGGCTAATGAACACTGAAGCTTTCTTT CASSHDRLMNTEAFF
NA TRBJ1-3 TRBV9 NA TGTGCCAGCAGCGTACGGGGTAACTCTGGAAACACCATATATTTT CASSVRGNSGNTIYF
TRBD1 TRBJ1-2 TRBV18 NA TGTGCCAGCTCACCTCCCGGGACAGGGTTGTATGGCTACACCTTC CASSPPGTGLYGYTF
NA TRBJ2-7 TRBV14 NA TGTGCCAGCAGCCCGTCGGCACTAAACCACTACGAGCAGTACTTC CASSPSALNHYEQYF
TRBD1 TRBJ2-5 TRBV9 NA TGTGCCAGCAGCCTAGGACAGGGACAAGAGACCCAGTACTTC CASSLGQGQETQYF
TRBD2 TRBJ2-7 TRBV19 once TGTGCCAGTGCCGGGCGGGAGTCGACCTACGAGCAGTACTTC CASAGRESTYEQYF
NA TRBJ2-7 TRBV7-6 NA TGTGCCAGCAGCTTAGGGTCTAGCGCCCGCTCCTACGAGCAGTACTTC CASSLGSSARSYEQYF
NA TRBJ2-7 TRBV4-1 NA TGCGCCAGCAGCCTAGGGTTCGAGCAGTACTTC CASSLGFEQYF
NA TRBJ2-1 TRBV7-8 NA TGTGCCAGCAGCTCCCAACTCCCGGCGGGCTCCTACAATGAGCAGTTCTTC CASSSQLPAGSYNEQFF
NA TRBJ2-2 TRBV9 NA TGTGCCAGCAGCCCCGGTGGAACCGGGGAGCTGTTTTTT CASSPGGTGELFF
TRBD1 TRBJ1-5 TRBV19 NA TGTGCCAGTAGTTCAAGGACAGGTTCTCAGCCCCAGCATTTT CASSSRTGSQPQHF
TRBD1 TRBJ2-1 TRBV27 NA TGTGCCAGCAGTTTATCGGGCAGGGGGTCCTACAATGAGCAGTTCTTC CASSLSGRGSYNEQFF
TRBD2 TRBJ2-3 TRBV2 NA TGTGCCAGCACCCCCTTGGCGGGGGGCACAGATACGCAGTATTTT CASTPLAGGTDTQYF
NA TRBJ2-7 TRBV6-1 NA TGTGCCAGCAGTGAAGCCGGTTTTCGGTACTTC CASSEAGFRYF
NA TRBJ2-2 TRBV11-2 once TGTGCCAGCAGCCACCAGACCGGGGAGCTGTTTTTT CASSHQTGELFF
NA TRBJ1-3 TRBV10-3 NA TGTGCCATCAGTGAACCCACAGGAGTCTCTGGAAACACCATATATTTT CAISEPTGVSGNTIYF
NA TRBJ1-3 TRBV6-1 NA TGTGCCAGCAGAGGAGTCGCCATATATTTT CASRGVAIYF
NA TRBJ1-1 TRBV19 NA TGTGCCAGTAGTACAGGCGCAGGCAGGGTGAACACTGAAGCTTTCTTT CASSTGAGRVNTEAFF
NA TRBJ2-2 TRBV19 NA TGTGCCAGTAGTATGGGTCAGGGGCTGACCGGGGAGCTGTTTTTT CASSMGQGLTGELFF
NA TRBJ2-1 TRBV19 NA TGTGCCAGTAGTATAGGTGGCAATGAGCAGTTCTTC CASSIGGNEQFF
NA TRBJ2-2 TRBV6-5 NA TGTGCCAGCAGCACGGGACTGCTGACTACCGGGGAGCTGTTTTTT CASSTGLLTTGELFF
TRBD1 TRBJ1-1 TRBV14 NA TGTGCCAGCAGCCGGACAGGCATGAACACTGAAGCTTTCTTT CASSRTGMNTEAFF
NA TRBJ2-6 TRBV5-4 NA TGTGCCAGCAGCTTGGACACAGGCTCTGGGGCCAACGTCCTGACTTTC CASSLDTGSGANVLTF
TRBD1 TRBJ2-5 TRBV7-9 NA TGTGCCAGCAGCTTAGTTACGGCAGGGGGAGAGACCCAGTACTTC CASSLVTAGGETQYF
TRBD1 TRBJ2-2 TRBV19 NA TGTGCCAGTAGTACTCCCGGGACAGGGGGTCTTTCCACCGGGGAGCTGTTTTTT CASSTPGTGGLSTGELFF
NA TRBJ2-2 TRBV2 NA TGTGCCAGCAGTGTGCTGGGGGGGGAGCTGTTTTTT CASSVLGGELFF
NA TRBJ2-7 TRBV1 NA TGCACCAGCAGCCAAGGGCCAACTAGCGGGAGGTCCTACGAGCAGTACTTC CTSSQGPTSGRSYEQYF
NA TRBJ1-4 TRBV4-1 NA TGCGCCAGCAGCCAAGCTGGCCCGGCTGCAACTAATGAAAAACTGTTTTTT CASSQAGPAATNEKLFF
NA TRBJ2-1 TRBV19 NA TGTGCCAGTAGTATGCTGACCCCGATACTTGACAATGAGCAGTTCTTC CASSMLTPILDNEQFF
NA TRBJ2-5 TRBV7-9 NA TGTGCCAGCAGCCTTGGGGGTGTCTGGGAGCAGTACTTC CASSLGGVWEQYF
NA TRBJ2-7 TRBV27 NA TGTGCCAGCAGTCTAACTACCTACTACGAGCAGTACTTC CASSLTTYYEQYF
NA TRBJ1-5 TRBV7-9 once TGTGCCAGCAGCTCCAACCGGGGGCAGGACCTCCAGCATTTT CASSSNRGQDLQHF
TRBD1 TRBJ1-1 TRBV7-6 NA TGTGCCAGCAGCTTGGGGACAGGGGTTAGAACTGAAGCTTTCTTT CASSLGTGVRTEAFF
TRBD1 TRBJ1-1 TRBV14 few TGTGCCAGCAGCCAACCCCGACAGGGACACACTGAAGCTTTCTTT CASSQPRQGHTEAFF
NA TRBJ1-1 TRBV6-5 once TGTGCCAGCGGACACTCGGGGCTTGAAGCTTTCTTT CASGHSGLEAFF
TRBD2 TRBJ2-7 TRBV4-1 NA TGCGCCAGCAGCCATCTAGCGGGAGCCTACGAGCAGTACTTC CASSHLAGAYEQYF
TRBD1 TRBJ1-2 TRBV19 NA TGTGCCAGTAGTGGGACAGGGCATAACTATGGCTACACCTTC CASSGTGHNYGYTF
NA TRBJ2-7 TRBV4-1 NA TGCGCCAGCAGCCAAGACAGCTCCTACGAGCAGTACTTC CASSQDSSYEQYF
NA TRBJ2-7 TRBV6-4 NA TGTGCCAGCAGTGACGACCCCTACGAGCAGTACTTC CASSDDPYEQYF
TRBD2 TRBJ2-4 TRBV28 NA TGTGCCAGCAGTTTAAAGGGGGCTAGCGGGAGCTCCAACATTCAGTACTTC CASSLKGASGSSNIQYF
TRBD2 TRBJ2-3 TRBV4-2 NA TGTGCCAGCAGCCAAGATACTAGCGGTTACACAGATACGCAGTATTTT CASSQDTSGYTDTQYF
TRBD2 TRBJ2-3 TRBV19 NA TGTGCCAGTAGTCCTTTTAGCGGGGCTCGGGATACGCAGTATTTT CASSPFSGARDTQYF
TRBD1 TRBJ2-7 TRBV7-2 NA TGTGCCAGCCGGGACAGCTACGAGCAGTACTTC CASRDSYEQYF
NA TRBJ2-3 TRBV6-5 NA TGTGCCAGCCGGACGGGAAACACAGATACGCAGTATTTT CASRTGNTDTQYF
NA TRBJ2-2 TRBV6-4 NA TGTGCCAGCAGGACACCCAACACCGGGGAGCTGTTTTTT CASRTPNTGELFF
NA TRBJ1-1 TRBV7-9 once TGTGCCAGCAGCCCTGGTGGAGACGAAGCTTTCTTT CASSPGGDEAFF
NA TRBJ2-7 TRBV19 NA TGTGCCAGTAGTTTCTTTTTAGGGGGTTCCTACGAGCAGTACTTC CASSFFLGGSYEQYF
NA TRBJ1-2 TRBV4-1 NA TGCGCCAGCAGCCAAGACGGGAACTATGGCTACACCTTC CASSQDGNYGYTF
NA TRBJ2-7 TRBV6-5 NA TGTGCCAGCAGTTACTCTGGGGGCGAGCAGTACTTC CASSYSGGEQYF
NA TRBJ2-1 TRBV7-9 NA TGTGCCAGCAGCTTAGCGACAGTTATGAATGAGCAGTTCTTC CASSLATVMNEQFF
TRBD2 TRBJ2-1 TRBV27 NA TGTGCCAGCAGTCTGGCGGGACTAGCGGGGGCCGCCTCCTACAATGAGCAGTTCTTC CASSLAGLAGAASYNEQFF
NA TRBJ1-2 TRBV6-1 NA TGTGCCAGCAGTGAAATGTGGGGGGCCTATGGCTACACCTTC CASSEMWGAYGYTF
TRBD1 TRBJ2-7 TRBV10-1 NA TGCGCCAGCAGTACCACATGGGACAGGGGAAAAAAAACAGCCTACGAGCAGTACTTC CASSTTWDRGKKTAYEQYF
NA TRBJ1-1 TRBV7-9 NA TGTGCCAGCAGCTCCAGGATGAACACTGAAGCTTTCTTT CASSSRMNTEAFF
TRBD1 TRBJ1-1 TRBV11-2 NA TGTGCCAGCAGCTTCCTCACGACAGGGGCACTCCCTGAAGCTTTCTTT CASSFLTTGALPEAFF
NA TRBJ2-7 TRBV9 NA TGTGCCAGCAGCCCGACATCTTCGTACGAGCAGTACTTC CASSPTSSYEQYF
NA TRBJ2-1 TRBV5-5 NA TGTGCCAGCAGCCGGGCGGCGTCCAGGAGCTCCTACAATGAGCAGTTCTTC CASSRAASRSSYNEQFF
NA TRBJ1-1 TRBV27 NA TGTGCCAGCAGTTTAATTGGGGCTATGAACACTGAAGCTTTCTTT CASSLIGAMNTEAFF